The source of this TCR beta chain is a study of blood T cell repertoires in COVID-19. The CDR3 length is 16 residues. In germline, CDR1 is MGHRA, CDR2 YSYEKL. V shed 4 bases and J shed 0 bases, with 13 bases lying between them. Method: immunoSEQ multiplex PCR; TCRdb's copy keeps in-frame clones and lacks some. The repertoire has some 120,000 clones, about 86% of them found once; the top ten carry 3.5% to 4%. The chain uses TRBV4-1 and TRBJ1-3, with a tentative D call TRBD1 (5 bases). The sequenced material came from peripheral blood. This receptor was obtained from a woman aged 45-60 years with acute or convalescent COVID-19. CDR3 in DNA: TGCGCCAGCAGCCGAGGACGGGGGTACTCTGGAAACACCATATATTTT. Amino acid sequence: CASSRGRGYSGNTIYF.